The T cell receptor beta chain described here comes from a study of blood T cell repertoires in COVID-19 (dated by TCRdb to between 2020 and 2021). Notes on the research overall: Samples covering the acute and convalescent phases of COVID-19 were provided by collaborators in the United States, Italy and Spain. Samples came from the ongoing ImmuneRACE study (first 160 participants) plus 1,254 subjects from 6 global collaborators. Where available, HLA class I and class II types were taken from metadata supplied by the sample provider and were not determined by assay-based typing. The material from the prospective study consisted of cDNA or gDNA derived from T cells, B-cell-depleted T cells, or PBMCs. A freely available public database, intended as a resource for researchers studying the immune response to SARS-CoV-2, is where the repertoires were released. Deeply sampled blood TCRbeta repertoires from subjects exposed to, actively infected with, or recovered from COVID-19 were included in the dataset. Nearly every sample came with metadata listing a de-identified subject ID, COVID-19 status, age in years and sex.

The junction shows trimming of 0 bases on V and 6 bases on J, and the gene matches do not reach 7 bases of it. Spanning cysteine to phenylalanine, the CDR3 consists of 15 amino acids. Only the CDR3 DNA stays, 45 bases, in frame from base 1. The germline V gene supplies CDR1 KGHSH and CDR2 LQKENI. On the study overall, not on this receptor specifically: The quantity of clinical and demographic metadata differed by source and by participant and was supplied without curation.

The immunoSEQ Assay, a bias-controlled multiplex PCR, was used to amplify TCRbeta CDR3 regions from genomic DNA. Processing in the source paper ran as follows. The number of nucleated cells in each sample was estimated from the amplification of reference gene primers within the assay. Sequence reads were collapsed and filtered to measure the absolute abundance of every unique TCRbeta CDR3 rearrangement. For each sample, productive Simpson clonality was calculated by taking the square root of Simpson's diversity index across productive rearrangements. The table comes from immuneACCESS by way of TCRdb, which keeps in-frame sequences with V and J called. Part of the clones is missing from these tables; in studies checked, under half for an unresolved V gene and the rest for unknown reasons. V and J calls and clone size are as listed in that table; D and trimming were resolved from the DNA. Present in this sample are around 60,000 clones, around 70% of which were seen just once. Less than 20% of the sample lies in the top ten.

Collaborating institutions collected whole blood in K2EDTA tubes following their own protocols. Collaborator samples were shipped for TCRbeta analysis as frozen whole blood, isolated PBMCs, or DNA extracted from either sample type. Notes on this clone: Its antigen has not been determined. Within one base of it there is no much larger clone, and no base qualities were kept.

Sequencing input: peripheral blood. The rearranged segments are TRBV18 and TRBJ2-7, with 8 bases in between that match TRBD2. The sequence was collected from a woman aged 50 to 65 with active or convalescent COVID-19. The CDR3 reads CASSPPAGRASEQYF. In nucleotides, the sequence is TGTGCCAGCTCACCACCGGCCGGGAGGGCGTCCGAGCAGTACTTC.